The T cell receptor (beta chain) described here comes from a study of EBV T-cell therapy then PD-1 blockade in nasopharyngeal carcinoma. With 0 bases clipped from V and 10 bases from J, the junction kept 7 bases outside the gene matches. This CDR3 spans 15 amino acids. CDR1 and CDR2 (germline): MRHNA, SNTAGT. As to time point: 266 days after commencement of treatment, after nivolumab therapy. Treatment indicated: AdE1-LMPpoly-expanded autologous EBV-specific T-cell therapy followed by anti-PD-1 nivolumab. Assay used: immunoSEQ multiplex PCR; TCRdb lists only in-frame clones, some missing. The table records about 20,000 clones, around 80% of them present only once. In regard to this clone: Its antigen is not identified.

The J gene is TRBJ2-1, the V gene TRBV6-4; TRBD1 agrees at 9 bases. Sequencing used CD8+ T cells from blood, obtained at day 266 from a patient whose treatment included autologous EBV-specific T cells and nivolumab. The clonotype originates from a man aged 35 to 55 with nasopharyngeal carcinoma. CDR3 region: CASSDSETGGLEQFF. The DNA of the CDR3 is TGTGCCAGCAGTGACTCAGAAACAGGGGGCCTGGAGCAGTTCTTC.